In this sample, the clone carrying this T cell receptor (beta chain) turned up a few times. Its antigen is not identified. The sample comes from a study of blood T cells in healthy people across ages. Whole-study findings and limits: Higher naive T cell percentage went strongly together with higher TCR beta diversity.

V gave up 0 bases and J gave up 9 bases, with 10 bases separating them. Germline CDR1 reads LNHNV; CDR2 reads YYDKDF (reference sequence). The length of the CDR3 is 13 residues. A J-beta primer mix and a sample-barcoded 5' primer were used in a second PCR of roughly 7 to 12 cycles. A 12-random-nucleotide template-switch adaptor tagged each cDNA molecule. Via MiXCR, TCRdb re-called the 5' RACE reads, giving one row per CDR3 protein. Seen here are 1.5 million to 2 million distinct CDR3 sequences, about 30% observed once, and the top ten hold about 8%. Sequenced input: blood. V usage is TRBV15 and J usage is TRBJ2-3; D is undetermined. The source is a woman between 25 and 40 years old in good health. The CDR3 nucleotides read TGTGCCACCAGCAGAGATGGGCCGGAAACGCAGTATTTT. It yields the protein CATSRDGPETQYF.